This is a list of T cell receptor beta chains from one sample in a study of identical twins. TCRdb used MiXCR to reprocess the 5' RACE reads, holding one entry per CDR3 protein. Counted here are 700,000 or so distinct CDR3 sequences, approximately 21% occurring once; the ten biggest clones make up 4% to 4.5%. These data are also associated with another study on T cells expressing NK-cell markers.

Material: PBMCs. Every receptor here comes from a young woman in good health. Each CDR3 is given with its conserved first and last residue. Each record gives: V gene, D gene, clone size, J gene, CDR3 DNA, CDR3 protein. D genes are given only for firm matches. Where a row states a size, it is once, few, many or the class of an expanded clone; other rows omit it.

V: TRBV5-1; D: TRBD1; size: -; J: TRBJ2-1; DNA: TGCGCCAGCAGCATACGGGACAGATCCAATGAGCAGTTCTTC; CDR3: CASSIRDRSNEQFF
V: TRBV2; D: -; size: -; J: TRBJ1-5; DNA: TGTGCCAGCAGTTCGGGGGATCAGCCCCAGCATTTT; CDR3: CASSSGDQPQHF
V: TRBV20-1; D: TRBD2; size: many; J: TRBJ2-7; DNA: TGCAGTTGCAAGGACCTGGGACTAGAAGACGAGCAGTACTTC; CDR3: CSCKDLGLEDEQYF
V: TRBV2; D: -; size: few; J: TRBJ2-1; DNA: TGTGCCAGCACCATGACCAGCTACAATGAGCAGTTCTTC; CDR3: CASTMTSYNEQFF
V: TRBV11-3; D: TRBD2; size: many; J: TRBJ2-7; DNA: TGTGCCAGCAGCATAGGGACTAGCGGGAGAATGGGATCCTACGAGCAGTACTTC; CDR3: CASSIGTSGRMGSYEQYF
V: TRBV4-3; D: -; size: few; J: TRBJ2-7; DNA: TGCGCCAGCAGCCCCACGGGCGGGAAGGTCTACGAGCAGTACTTC; CDR3: CASSPTGGKVYEQYF
V: TRBV20-1; D: TRBD1; size: -; J: TRBJ1-6; DNA: TGCAGTGCTAGAGATTCCAGGGGGGCTGTCGCCCTCCACTTT; CDR3: CSARDSRGAVALHF
V: TRBV7-2; D: TRBD1; size: many; J: TRBJ1-1; DNA: TGTGCCAGCAGCTTAGTACCGATAGGACAGGTGGGCACTGAAGCTTTCTTT; CDR3: CASSLVPIGQVGTEAFF
V: TRBV12-3/TRBV12-4; D: -; size: -; J: TRBJ2-3; DNA: TGTGCCAGCAGTTCGTGGGGGAGAGGTTCAGATACGCAGTATTTT; CDR3: CASSSWGRGSDTQYF
V: TRBV6-2/TRBV6-3; D: -; size: few; J: TRBJ2-1; DNA: TGTGCCAGCAAGAGTCGGATCGATGAGCAGTTCTTC; CDR3: CASKSRIDEQFF
V: TRBV20-1; D: -; size: many; J: TRBJ1-4; DNA: TGCAGTGCTAGTCAGGGAACTAATGAAAAACTGTTTTTT; CDR3: CSASQGTNEKLFF
V: TRBV13; D: -; size: few; J: TRBJ1-2; DNA: TGTGCCAGCAGCCGATTTTCTGAGGGCATTCATGGCTACACCTTC; CDR3: CASSRFSEGIHGYTF
V: TRBV6-6; D: -; size: few; J: TRBJ1-2; DNA: TGTGCCAGCAGTTCTTTTCAGTATGGCTACACCTTC; CDR3: CASSSFQYGYTF
V: TRBV6-1; D: -; size: few; J: TRBJ2-6; DNA: TGTGCCAGCAGCAACTTGGGGGCCAACGTCCTGACTTTC; CDR3: CASSNLGANVLTF
V: TRBV12-3/TRBV12-4; D: -; size: few; J: TRBJ1-2; DNA: TGTGCCAGCAGTTTTGGTATCGTAGGGTACTATGGCTACACCTTC; CDR3: CASSFGIVGYYGYTF
V: TRBV9; D: -; size: -; J: TRBJ2-1; DNA: TGTGCCAGCAGCGCTTCAGGGACCGACAATGAGCAGTTCTTC; CDR3: CASSASGTDNEQFF
V: TRBV20-1; D: -; size: few; J: TRBJ2-5; DNA: TGCAGTGCTTTTACGTCTACGGAACAGACCCAGTACTTC; CDR3: CSAFTSTEQTQYF